This T cell receptor beta chain stems from a study of T cell repertoires in cytomegalovirus infection. Study-wide background: It was recently identified HLA-C-restricted and well-studied HLA-B-restricted CMV epitopes that the study used. The public TCR beta signatures pointed to both CMV infection and matching HLA type.

TCRdb ran MiXCR on the reads and lists one entry per CDR3 protein. This sample carries approximately 770,000 distinct CDR3 sequences, about 29% of them seen once, and the ten largest clones take roughly 14%. Findings and limits, study-wide: Cumulative public TCR beta family frequency identified CMV carriers with the relevant HLA. It was HLA-C-restricted CMV-specific TCR beta clonotypes that dominated the response ex vivo.

V shed 6 bases and J 1 base; nucleotides not matched to a gene: 6. CDR3 length equals 15 residues. CDR1 is LNHDA and CDR2 is SQIVND in the germline V gene (reference sequence). For this clonotype: Its antigen is currently unknown.

The source material was cultured CD8+ T cells from PBMCs, sampled from culture after CMV antigen stimulation. The clonotype comes from a human donor in good health (CMV status not recorded). Some clones in this sample may be carry-over from other donors' samples. V usage is TRBV19 and J usage is TRBJ2-1, with 7 bases lining up with TRBD2. CDR3: CASRWSGGSYNEQFF. Here the CDR3 DNA reads TGTGCCAGTAGATGGTCGGGGGGTTCCTACAATGAGCAGTTCTTC.